Below, one TCR beta chain is given with its context. This clonotype was counted at least ten times. Its antigen is not yet known. No base quality information exists; no much larger clone differs at one position. The data derive from a study of neurological immune-mediated disorders (dated by TCRdb to about 2019). At the level of the whole study: Among the 34 multiple sclerosis patients, relapsing-remitting MS accounted for approximately 31 and secondary progressive MS accounted for 3. Peripheral blood TCR-beta repertoires from HTLV-I-associated myelopathy (HAM/TSP) patients, multiple sclerosis patients and healthy controls were compared by UMI-based sequencing. The 90 to 110 TCR-beta libraries covered PBMC samples along with longitudinal samples, technical triplicates, and paired sorted CD4+ and CD8+ T-cell subsets. The cohort included about 70 subjects: some 14 with HAM/TSP, about 35 with multiple sclerosis, and about 20 healthy controls.

The CDR3, cysteine through phenylalanine, is 13 amino acids long. The read is trimmed to its CDR3 DNA, 39 bases read in frame from base 1. V drops 0 bases and J drops 6 bases, leaving 8 bases in between. CDR1 and CDR2 are drawn from the germline V gene: MNHEY, SVGAGI. Unsorted PBMC libraries were generated from 2 million PBMCs stored in RNAlater at -80 °C until RNA extraction. The multiple sclerosis patients were enrolled in a US clinical protocol that evaluated disease progression with magnetic resonance imaging. Peripheral blood was subjected to Ficoll-Hypaque density gradient centrifugation to isolate PBMCs, which were then cryopreserved in liquid nitrogen. To synthesize cDNA, template-switch 5'RACE was performed with a primer carrying a 10-nucleotide random unique molecular identifier so that each TCR transcript was tagged. Every sequencing run covered 15-18 subjects and yielded more than 160 million TCR-beta sequences. The RNeasy kit was used to extract total RNA. TCR-beta VDJ regions were amplified with primers for the TCR constant region and the 5'RACE anchor, using the KAPA Real-time Library Amplification kit. Sample indexes and Illumina adaptors were added in a first PCR, and a second PCR then increased library yield. The roughly 650 bp TCR product was size-selected on a 2% E-gel SizeSelection system after Ampure bead purification. Before pooling, library quality was checked on a Bioanalyzer, concentration was measured with Qubit, and libraries were quantified with the Kapa Library Quantification kit. Libraries were sequenced paired-end 2 x 150 bp on an Illumina HiSeq 2500. To increase sequence diversity, roughly 24-32% phiX was spiked into each library pool. Per the source publication's procedure: The UMI-based MiGEC pipeline processed quality-filtered reads and removed over 80% of raw TCR sequences during error correction. VDJ genes were aligned to IMGT germline references, and clonotypes were defined by unique CDR3 amino acid sequence plus V-J genes. Clonal expansion, Shannon diversity, and CDR3 relatedness (CalcPairwiseDistances, ClusterSamples) were evaluated with VDJtools, and phylogenetic trees were built with CLCbio workbench. A clone was classed as expanded if it had 8 or more unique UMIs, a cutoff based on coefficient-of-variation modelling across technical triplicates. Clones were called with MiXCR by TCRdb after fastp trimmed the public reads at Q25, and only in-frame beta chains were retained. One record per CDR3 amino acid sequence lists the most common genes and DNA. The V and J calls and clone size come from TCRdb's table, not from the authors' own analysis. The sample table contains some 34,000 distinct CDR3 sequences; only one count was recorded for approximately 1.4% of them. Approximately 9.2% of the sample comes from the top ten.

Overall study outcomes, separate from this receptor: The highest TCR clonal expansion was observed in HAM/TSP patients, whereas the lowest was observed in MS patients, even when compared with healthy controls. In phylogenetic analysis, the repertoires of 18 of 34 MS patients grouped into a cluster of related CDR3 sequences, which suggests a possible signature at the repertoire level. Across subjects, expanded clones never shared an identical CDR3 amino acid sequence, which suggests that the TCR-beta repertoires in every group were private. No association of the MS cluster with clinical or MRI features was observed, and the need for larger cohorts was stated by the authors.

Specimen: PBMCs. The origin of this receptor is a woman in her 30s with multiple sclerosis. This chain joins TRBV6-5 to TRBJ1-2; matching of 6 bases hints at TRBD1 as the D gene. The DNA sequence is TGTGCCAGCAGTTACTCAGCAGGGGATGGCTACACCTTC. Its translation reads: CASSYSAGDGYTF.